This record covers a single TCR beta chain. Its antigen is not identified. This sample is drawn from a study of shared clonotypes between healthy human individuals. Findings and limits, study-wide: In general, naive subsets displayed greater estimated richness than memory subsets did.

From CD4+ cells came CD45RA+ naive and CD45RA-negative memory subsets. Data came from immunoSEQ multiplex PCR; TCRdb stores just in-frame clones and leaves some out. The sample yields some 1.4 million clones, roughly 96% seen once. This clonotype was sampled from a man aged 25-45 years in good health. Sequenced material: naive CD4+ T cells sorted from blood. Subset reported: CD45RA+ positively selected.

As DNA, the CDR3 is TGTGCCAGCAGAGAGAGCCGGGACAGGGTAACCTACGAGCAGTACTTC. Its translation is CASRESRDRVTYEQYF. The V call is TRBV2, the J call TRBJ2-7, with 9 nucleotides matching TRBD1. The CDR3 consists of 16 residues. Germline V gene data show CDR1 as SNHLY and CDR2 as FYNNEI. After removal of 6 bases from V and 2 bases from J, the junction contained 11 bases not matched to a gene.